This T cell receptor (beta chain) was observed in a study of cytomegalovirus exposure and HLA in healthy donors. Study information: In a previous analysis, 100 million to 140 million unique TCR beta sequences were found from some 180 million T cells.

The PCR made use of 60 Vbeta and 13 Jbeta primers. Clones were sequenced by immunoSEQ multiplex PCR, and TCRdb holds only the in-frame ones, with some missing. The sample shows 110,000 to 150,000 clones, about 75% of them seen only once. Note on this clone: Its antigen is as yet unknown.

Trimming took off 7 bases at V and 2 bases at J, with 18 bases between the two ends. Germline CDR1 reads ENHRY; CDR2 reads SYGVKD. CDR3 length equals 17 residues. Regarding the study as a whole: Common viral pathogens were later found to be apparently linked to several of the most significant clusters. Across all donors, roughly uniform sequencing depth was an assumption of the presence/absence analyses. In a later analysis, most CMV-associated TCR beta chains appeared HLA-restricted.

The clonotype originates from a man in his fifties or sixties in good health and CMV-seronegative. The sample taken for sequencing was PBMCs. The gene calls are TRBV10-3 and TRBJ2-6, with D perhaps matching TRBD2 (5 bases). The CDR3 sequence: CAITAGDRGAGANVLTF. Here the CDR3 DNA reads TGTGCCATCACCGCCGGAGACCGGGGAGCTGGGGCCAACGTCCTGACTTTC.